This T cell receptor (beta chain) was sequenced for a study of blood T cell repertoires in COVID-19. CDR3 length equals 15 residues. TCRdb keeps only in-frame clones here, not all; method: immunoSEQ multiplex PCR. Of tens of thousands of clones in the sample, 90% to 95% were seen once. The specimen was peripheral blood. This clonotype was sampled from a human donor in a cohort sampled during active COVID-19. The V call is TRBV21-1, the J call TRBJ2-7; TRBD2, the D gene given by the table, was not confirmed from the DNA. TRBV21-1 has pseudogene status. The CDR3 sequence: CARSLGSGSSYEQYF. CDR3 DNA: TGTGCCAGGAGCTTAGGTAGCGGGAGCTCCTACGAGCAGTACTTC.